The 12 T cell receptor beta chains below all came from one sample that was sequenced in a study of OX40 agonist ivuxolimab in advanced cancers. The table came from immunoSEQ multiplex PCR; TCRdb's copy has only in-frame clones and leaves some out. The sample shows approximately 42,000 clones, 75% to 85% of them seen only once. The sample here was CD4+ or CD8+ T cells sorted from blood, taken in a trial of the OX40 agonist ivuxolimab. The receptors originated from an adult with an advanced solid tumor such as melanoma, head and neck, liver or kidney cancer.

This clone is a singleton in its sample. The rearrangement joins TRBV6-6 to TRBJ1-5, with TRBD1 matching over 7 bases. V trimming: 6 bases; J trimming: 0 bases; junction bases outside the gene matches: 2. The germline V gene has CDR1 MNHNY and CDR2 SVGAGI (reference sequence). The CDR3 runs 14 residues. The CDR3 loop is CASRTGNSNQPQHF. In nucleotides, the CDR3 is TGTGCCAGCAGGACAGGGAATAGCAATCAGCCCCAGCATTTT.

There are a few counts of this clone. This rearrangement joins TRBV11-3 to TRBJ1-4; no clear D. The CDR3 sequence is 14 residues long. The germline gives CDR1 SGHNT, CDR2 YENEEA. Deletions cut 1 base from V and 2 bases from J, with 5 bases between. CDR3 DNA: TGTGCCAGCAGCTTAGGGGCGACTAATGAAAAACTGTTTTTT. Its translation is CASSLGATNEKLFF. The variable domain in full, with the rest retrieved from reference TRBV11-3 and TRBJ1-4, is EAGVVQSPRYKIIEKKQPVAFWCNPISGHNTLYWYLQNLGQGPELLIRYENEEAVDDSQLPKDRFSAERLKGVDSTLKIQPAELGDSAVYLCASSLGATNEKLFFGSGTQLSVL.

The chain combines TRBV2 with TRBJ2-4, with 12 bases matching TRBD2. Germline lookup yields CDR1 SNHLY and CDR2 FYNNEI. The CDR3 length is 15 residues. The junction had 4 bases not matched to a gene; V was cut back by 8 bases and J by 2 bases. CDR3 coding DNA: TGTGCCAGCGGACTAGCGGGAAATTCCAAAAACATTCAGTACTTC. It translates to CASGLAGNSKNIQYF.

In this sample, this clone turned up once. The chain uses TRBV14 and TRBJ2-7; 8 bases fit TRBD1. The CDR3 runs 15 residues. The ends lost 2 bases at V and 3 bases at J; junction bases unmatched: 6. Germline V gene data show CDR1 as SGHDN and CDR2 as FVKESK. As DNA, the CDR3 is TGTGCCAGCAGCCAACAGGGGGCCGGTGGCTACGAGCAGTACTTC. It translates to CASSQQGAGGYEQYF.

The chain links TRBV11-1 to TRBJ2-1, with D possibly called TRBD1 or TRBD2 (5 bases each). V dropped 5 bases and J dropped 5 bases, with 22 bases sitting between them. This CDR3 is built from 17 residues. The germline V gene has CDR1 SGHAT and CDR2 FQDESV (reference sequence). This chain's CDR3 is CASSVLKGWGSDNEQFF. In nucleotides, the CDR3 is TGTGCCAGCAGCGTTTTGAAGGGTTGGGGGTCTGACAATGAGCAGTTCTTC.

V is TRBV7-8 and J is TRBJ1-4; D may be TRBD1 (6 bases). The CDR3 covers 15 residues. The V end was cut by 1 base, the J end by 10 bases, with 16 bases between. CDR1 is SGHVS and CDR2 is FQNEAQ in the germline V gene. The CDR3 sequence: CASSLDPGERSKLFF. Here the CDR3 DNA reads TGTGCCAGCAGCTTAGATCCAGGGGAAAGGTCAAAACTGTTTTTT.

This chain links TRBV30 with TRBJ2-5, with D hard to call. Germline-derived CDR1 and CDR2 are GTSNPN and SVGIG (reference sequence). The CDR3 consists of 11 residues. The V end lost 5 bases, the J end lost 5 bases, and 9 bases lay between the germline ends. The CDR3 nucleotides are TGTGCCTGGGCCCCCCAGGAGACCCAGTACTTC. It yields the protein CAWAPQETQYF.

The chain recombines TRBV5-4 with TRBJ2-2; a possible D gene is TRBD2 (5 bases). Per the germline V gene, CDR1 is SGHNT and CDR2 is YYREEE (reference sequence). V was cut by 1 base and J by 6 bases, with 13 bases left in between. This CDR3 contains 15 residues. The CDR3 here is CASSLISSLAGELFF. In DNA form, the CDR3 reads TGTGCCAGCAGCTTGATCTCTAGCTTGGCCGGGGAGCTGTTTTTT. Full variable domain (missing parts from reference TRBV5-4 and TRBJ2-2): ETGVTQSPTHLIKTRGQQVTLRCSSQSGHNTVSWYQQALGQGPQFIFQYYREEENGRGNFPPRFSGLQFPNYSSELNVNALELDDSALYLCASSLISSLAGELFFGEGSRLTVL.

V is TRBV16 and J is TRBJ1-3; TRBD1 aligns across 7 bases. Germline values: CDR1 KGHSY, CDR2 FQNENV. This CDR3 region has 16 residues. V lost 4 bases and J lost 0; bases outside the gene matches: 6. DNA for the CDR3: TGTGCCAGCAGCCGGGCGACAGGGAGCTCTGGAAACACCATATATTTT. Protein product: CASSRATGSSGNTIYF. Supplemented by reference TRBV16 and TRBJ1-3, the full variable domain reads GEEVAQTPKHLVRGEGQKAKLYCAPIKGHSYVFWYQQVLKNEFKFLISFQNENVFDETGMPKERFSAKCLPNSPCSLEIQATKLEDSAVYFCASSRATGSSGNTIYFGEGSWLTVV.

V is TRBV11-3 and J is TRBJ2-2; the D is unclear. The CDR3 covers 12 residues. Germline assignment: CDR1 SGHNT and CDR2 YENEEA. V was pared by 8 bases and J by 6 bases, with 10 bases between. The CDR3 reads CASGRRAGELFF. CDR3 nucleotide sequence: TGTGCCAGCGGCAGAAGGGCCGGGGAGCTGTTTTTT.

The CDR3 DNA reads as TGTGCCAGCAGCATAACGGGACGGTGGACCGGGGAGCTGTTTTTT. It is translated as CASSITGRWTGELFF. This chain connects TRBV9 to TRBJ2-2; the D call may be TRBD1 or TRBD2 (5 bases each). Trimming stripped 4 bases from V and 5 bases from J, with 15 bases between. The germline gives CDR1 SGDLS, CDR2 YYNGEE. This CDR3 spans 15 amino acids.

The CDR3 DNA sequence: TGCAGCGTTCTAGCGGTGGGAGATACGCAGTATTTT. Protein product: CSVLAVGDTQYF. The gene calls are TRBV29-1 and TRBJ2-3; 7 nucleotides align to TRBD2. Germline V CDR1 and CDR2: SQVTM, ANQGSEA. J was trimmed by 5 bases and V by 5 bases; bases with no gene match: 4. This CDR3 spans 12 amino acids.